This T cell receptor beta chain was recovered during a study of blood T cells in healthy people across ages. Primed by a sample-barcoded 5' primer and a J-beta primer mix, a second PCR proceeded for roughly 7 to 12 cycles. TCRdb re-called the 5' RACE reads with MiXCR, one entry per CDR3 protein. The data hold about 970,000 distinct CDR3 sequences, with 45% to 60% observed a single time. Looked up from germline, CDR1 is MDHEN and CDR2 is SYDVKM. The CDR3 extends over 14 amino acids. V lost 9 bases to trimming and J lost 13 bases; unmatched junction nucleotides: 15. The specimen sequenced was blood. This sequence originates from a woman in her sixties in good health. The rearrangement uses TRBV28 and TRBJ2-1; TRBD1 matches 10 bases. CDR3 sequence: CASKDRGGRRTQFF. CDR3 nucleotides: TGTGCCAGTAAGGACAGGGGGGGTCGTAGGACCCAGTTCTTC. Full variable domain (remainder filled in from reference TRBV28 and TRBJ2-1): DVKVTQSSRYLVKRTGEKVFLECVQDMDHENMFWYRQDPGLGLRLIYFSYDVKMKEKGDIPEGYSVSREKKERFSLILESASTNQTSMYLCASKDRGGRRTQFFGPGTRLTVL.